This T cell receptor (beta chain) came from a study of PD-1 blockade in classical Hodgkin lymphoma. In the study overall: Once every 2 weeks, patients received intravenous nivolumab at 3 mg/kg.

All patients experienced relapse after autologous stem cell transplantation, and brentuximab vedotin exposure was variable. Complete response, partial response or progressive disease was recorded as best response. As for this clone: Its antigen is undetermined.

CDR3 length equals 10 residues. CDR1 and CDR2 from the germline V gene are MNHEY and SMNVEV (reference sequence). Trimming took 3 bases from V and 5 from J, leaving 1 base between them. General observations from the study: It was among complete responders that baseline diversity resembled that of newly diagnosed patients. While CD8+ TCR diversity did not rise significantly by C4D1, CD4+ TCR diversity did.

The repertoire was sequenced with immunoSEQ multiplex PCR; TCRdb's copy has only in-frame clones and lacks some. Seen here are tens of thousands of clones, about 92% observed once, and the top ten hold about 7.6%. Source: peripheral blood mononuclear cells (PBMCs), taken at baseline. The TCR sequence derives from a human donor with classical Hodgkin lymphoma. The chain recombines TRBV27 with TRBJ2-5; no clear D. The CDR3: CASSLETQYF. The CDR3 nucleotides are TGTGCCAGCAGTTTGGAGACCCAGTACTTC.